Below are 24 T cell receptor beta chains sequenced from a single sample in a study of T-cell reconstitution after alpha-beta-depleted transplantation in children (dated by TCRdb to 2015 to 2016). The method was PCR. TCRdb names Illumina HiSeq 2500 as the instrument used. TCR library preparation used molecular barcoding, with unique molecular identifiers applied to normalize quantification of the TCRbeta repertoire. Using fastp trimming at Q25 and MiXCR clonotype assembly, TCRdb reanalyzed the public sequencing data and kept in-frame beta chains. Each CDR3 protein appears once, grouped with its most common genes and DNA. The sample data list a few hundred thousand distinct CDR3 sequences, and approximately 23% of these were observed just once. About 10% of the sample is in the top ten clones. The treatment or condition label of this sample denotes: allogeneic hematopoietic cell transplantation with graft depleted of TCRalphabeta T cells and CD19 B cells.

Sequences were derived from PBMCs, mostly from graft donor cells, sampled 180 days after TCRalphabeta/CD19-depleted stem cell transplant. These receptor sequences come from a male patient aged 10-17 years who had a stem cell transplant for acute lymphoblastic leukemia, so the T cells may come from the graft donor.

The rearrangement links TRBV9 to TRBJ1-2; a weak D match, TRBD1 (5 bases). Between the trimmed V and J ends, which lost 1 base and 4 bases, there was a span of 11 bases. There are 14 residues in the CDR3. Germline lookup yields CDR1 SGDLS and CDR2 YYNGEE. The CDR3 protein is CASSVSGKGYGYTF. CDR3 sequence (DNA): TGTGCCAGCAGCGTATCAGGGAAAGGCTATGGCTACACCTTC.

CDR3 coding DNA: TGCAGTCGGCTGGGAGTTGGTTCCTACGAGCAGTACTTC. It codes for CSRLGVGSYEQYF. The J gene is TRBJ2-7, the V gene TRBV20-1; tentatively, D is TRBD2 (5 bases). The CDR3 has 13 residues. Germline V gives CDR1 DFQATT, CDR2 SNEGSKA (reference sequence). V was pared by 8 bases and J by 1 base, with 15 bases between.

The CDR3 coding sequence is TGTGCCAGCAGCTCTACCGGAAACACAGATACGCAGTATTTT. Translated, it gives CASSSTGNTDTQYF. V is TRBV7-6 and J is TRBJ2-3; unclear D gene. The CDR3 is made up of 14 amino acids. CDR1 and CDR2 from the germline V gene are SGHVS and FNYEAQ. Trimming took 4 bases from V and 2 from J, leaving 10 bases between them. Using reference TRBV7-6 and TRBJ2-3 for the parts outside the CDR3, the full variable domain is GAGVSQSPRYKVTKRGQDVALRCDPISGHVSLYWYRQALGQGPEFLTYFNYEAQQDKSGLPNDRFSAERPEGSISTLTIQRTEQRDSAMYRCASSSTGNTDTQYFGPGTRLTVL.

The J gene is TRBJ2-3, the V gene TRBV3-1; 8 bases fit TRBD2. Per the germline V gene, CDR1 is LGHDT and CDR2 is YNNKEL (reference sequence). CDR3 length: 16 amino acids. V lost 1 base to trimming and J lost 4 bases; unmatched junction nucleotides: 7. CDR3 loop: CASSQVTGRAADTQYF. CDR3 coding DNA: TGTGCCAGCAGCCAAGTTACCGGGAGGGCCGCAGATACGCAGTATTTT.

DNA of the CDR3: TGCGCCAGCACCACCGGGACAGGGACTTACAATGAGCAGTTCTTC. Translated, it gives CASTTGTGTYNEQFF. The chain links TRBV5-1 to TRBJ2-1, with 9 bases fitting TRBD1. J lost 4 bases, V lost 6 bases, and 8 bases had no gene match. Per the germline V gene, CDR1 is SGHRS and CDR2 is YFSETQ. This CDR3 contains 15 residues.

V usage is TRBV27 and J usage is TRBJ2-7; 9 bases are a match to TRBD2. CDR1 and CDR2 (germline): MNHEY, SMNVEV (reference sequence). V gave up 4 bases and J gave up 3 bases; unmatched junction bases: 10. This CDR3 spans 16 amino acids. The CDR3 spells CASSYGSGSWVYEQYF. The CDR3 bases are TGTGCCAGCAGTTATGGTAGCGGGAGTTGGGTCTACGAGCAGTACTTC.

The chain has TRBV4-1 and TRBJ2-5, with D hard to call. V gave up 2 bases and J gave up 1 base, with 11 bases separating them. Germline CDR1 and CDR2: MGHRA and YSYEKL. The CDR3 sequence is 15 residues long. The CDR3 coding sequence is TGCGCCAGCAGCCAAATCTATCAGCCCCAAGAGACCCAGTACTTC. Protein sequence: CASSQIYQPQETQYF.

The genes are TRBV27 and TRBJ2-1; 12 positions agree with TRBD2. The CDR3 length is 19 residues. Losses at the gene ends were 3 bases for V and 0 bases for J; bases not matched to a gene: 9. Germline V CDR1 and CDR2: MNHEY, SMNVEV (reference sequence). CDR3 in DNA: TGTGCCAGCAGTTTTTCTAGCGGGAGGGGGGGAAGCTCCTACAATGAGCAGTTCTTC. It encodes CASSFSSGRGGSSYNEQFF.

This clonotype turned up a few times. CDR3 sequence: CASRGRSNYGYTF. In nucleotides, the CDR3 is TGCGCCAGCAGAGGACGGTCTAACTATGGCTACACCTTC. The chain is built from TRBV10-2 and TRBJ1-2; the D is unclear. CDR1 is WSHSY, CDR2 SAAADI, per germline. The CDR3 runs 13 residues. V was trimmed by 6 bases and J by 0 bases, leaving 8 bases between them.

The V and J genes are TRBV18 and TRBJ2-2, with 9 bases lining up with TRBD1. Germline V gene lookup returns CDR1 KGHSH and CDR2 LQKENI. After removal of 2 bases from V and 4 bases from J, the junction contained 5 bases not matched to a gene. There are 16 residues in the CDR3. The CDR3 here is CASSPLTGGRTGELFF. The DNA for the CDR3 is TGTGCCAGCTCACCATTGACAGGGGGTCGCACCGGGGAGCTGTTTTTT.

Only a few counts were recorded for this clonotype. The J gene is TRBJ2-4, the V gene TRBV27; D possibly corresponds to TRBD1 (5 bases). V was trimmed by 3 bases and J by 4 bases, leaving 7 bases between them. CDR3 length: 13 residues. The germline CDR1 and CDR2 sequences are MNHEY and SMNVEV (reference sequence). CDR3 amino acids: CASSFQGKNIQYF. CDR3 sequence (DNA): TGTGCCAGCAGTTTTCAGGGTAAAAACATTCAGTACTTC.

A few counts support this clonotype. V usage is TRBV5-1 and J usage is TRBJ2-2, with TRBD2 matching 12 bases. V gave up 0 bases and J gave up 5 bases; unmatched junction bases: 11. The length of the CDR3 is 19 residues. Germline V CDR1 and CDR2: SGHRS, YFSETQ. Here the CDR3 DNA reads TGCGCCAGCAGCTTGGCCCCTAGCGGGAGGGCCTACGAGACCGGGGAGCTGTTTTTT. Protein sequence: CASSLAPSGRAYETGELFF. The entire variable domain, with the rest obtained from reference TRBV5-1 and TRBJ2-2, is as follows: KAGVTQTPRYLIKTRGQQVTLSCSPISGHRSVSWYQQTPGQGLQFLFEYFSETQRNKGNFPGRFSGRQFSNSRSEMNVSTLELGDSALYLCASSLAPSGRAYETGELFFGEGSRLTVL.

This clonotype showed up just a few times. This chain uses TRBV7-9 with TRBJ2-7; the match to TRBD2 covers 10 bases. Trimming cost V 5 bases and J 2 bases; bases outside gene matches: 6. The germline CDR1 and CDR2 sequences are SEHNR and FQNEAQ (reference sequence). The CDR3 sequence is 15 residues long. The CDR3 here is CASSLLAGDPYEQYF. The CDR3 DNA is TGTGCCAGCAGCCTCCTAGCGGGAGACCCCTACGAGCAGTACTTC.

The rearrangement links TRBV27 to TRBJ2-3; tentative D call: TRBD1 (7 bases). CDR3 length: 18 residues. With 7 bases removed from V and 0 bases from J, the gap between germline ends came to 23 bases. Germline V gene sequence: CDR1 MNHEY, CDR2 SMNVEV (reference sequence). The CDR3 DNA is TGTGCCAGCAACTTCCAGGGGGGAAGGGCCCCTAGCACAGATACGCAGTATTTT. Its translation: CASNFQGGRAPSTDTQYF.

The chain couples TRBV5-1 to TRBJ2-1; TRBD2 aligns across 7 bases. V gave up 2 bases and J gave up 5 bases; unmatched junction bases: 10. The CDR3 runs to 16 residues. CDR1 and CDR2 (germline): SGHRS, YFSETQ. This CDR3 is CASSFVGGSPHNEQFF. The CDR3 DNA reads TGCGCCAGCAGCTTTGTGGGCGGGAGCCCCCACAATGAGCAGTTCTTC.

This clonotype was observed a few times. The V call is TRBV9, the J call TRBJ2-5; D might be TRBD1 (6 bases). This CDR3 region has 16 residues. Per the germline V gene, CDR1 is SGDLS and CDR2 is YYNGEE. The ends were cut back, 0 bases at V and 1 base at J, with 13 bases in the middle. The CDR3 DNA reads TGTGCCAGCAGCGTAGAGCTCAGGGGACCCCAAGAGACCCAGTACTTC. This translates into CASSVELRGPQETQYF.

This clonotype was counted only a few times. The rearrangement links TRBV3-1 to TRBJ2-5; weak D call: TRBD2 (5 bases). Germline V gene lookup returns CDR1 LGHDT and CDR2 YNNKEL (reference sequence). The CDR3 length is 16 residues. Trimming pared 3 bases from V and 5 bases from J, leaving 19 bases between. CDR3 sequence reads: CASSHPGPSREETQYF. The CDR3 DNA reads TGTGCCAGCAGCCATCCCGGCCCCTCTAGGGAGGAGACCCAGTACTTC.

This clonotype was counted a few times. This sequence joins TRBV27 and TRBJ2-1; D is possibly TRBD1 or TRBD2 (6 bases each). V was cut by 0 bases and J by 0 bases, with 18 bases left in between. Looked up from germline, CDR1 is MNHEY and CDR2 is SMNVEV (reference sequence). The CDR3 has 19 amino acids. CDR3 DNA: TGTGCCAGCAGTTTATCGGGGGCGCAAGGGGGGAGCTCCTACAATGAGCAGTTCTTC. Encoded protein: CASSLSGAQGGSSYNEQFF.

This clonotype occurred a few times. V gene TRBV5-4 combines with J gene TRBJ2-3; the D gene is possibly TRBD2 (5 bases). Trimming stripped 4 bases from V and 8 bases from J, with 17 bases between. This CDR3 spans 14 amino acids. Per germline, CDR1 SGHNT and CDR2 YYREEE (reference sequence). The DNA of the CDR3 is TGTGCCAGCAGCCTACCTGGACCCGAGGGTACGCAGTATTTT. It yields the protein CASSLPGPEGTQYF.

V and J are TRBV3-1 and TRBJ1-2, with TRBD1 matching 8 bases. Germline V gene data show CDR1 as LGHDT and CDR2 as YNNKEL (reference sequence). V lost 4 bases to trimming and J lost 2 bases; unmatched junction nucleotides: 15. This CDR3 spans 18 amino acids. CDR3 in amino acids: CASSLLGTGPRQNYGYTF. The CDR3 region has the DNA TGTGCCAGCAGCCTCCTCGGGACAGGCCCTCGACAAAACTATGGCTACACCTTC.

Only a few counts were recorded for this clonotype. V gene TRBV24-1 combines with J gene TRBJ1-4, with D tentatively TRBD1 (6 bases). This CDR3 has 15 amino acids. V lost 6 bases and J 8 bases, leaving 18 bases between the germline ends. From germline, CDR1 is KGHDR and CDR2 SFDVKD. Here the CDR3 reads CATSSPGHGTEKLFF. The CDR3 DNA reads as TGTGCCACCAGTTCCCCAGGGCATGGGACAGAAAAACTGTTTTTT.

The V call is TRBV5-1, the J call TRBJ1-1; D unclear. With 1 base removed from V and 0 bases from J, the gap between germline ends came to 7 bases. Looked up from germline, CDR1 is SGHRS and CDR2 is YFSETQ. This CDR3 has 14 amino acids. The CDR3 DNA reads as TGCGCCAGCAGCTTGCTTTTCATGAACACTGAAGCTTTCTTT. This sequence encodes CASSLLFMNTEAFF.

Only a few counts were recorded for this clonotype. The rearrangement joins TRBV20-1 to TRBJ1-6; 7 nucleotides match TRBD1. Germline V gene lookup returns CDR1 DFQATT and CDR2 SNEGSKA (reference sequence). This CDR3 region has 15 residues. J gave up 6 bases and V 0 bases, and 5 bases lay outside the gene matches. CDR3 protein: CSARDPDRTNSPLHF. In DNA form, the CDR3 reads TGCAGTGCTAGAGATCCGGACAGGACTAATTCACCCCTCCACTTT.

This clonotype was seen more than once but under ten times. V gene TRBV20-1 combines with J gene TRBJ1-5, with TRBD1 as a possible D gene (6 bases). CDR1 is DFQATT and CDR2 is SNEGSKA in the germline V gene (reference sequence). Trimming cost V 5 bases and J 0 bases, with 11 bases left between them. This CDR3 has 14 amino acids. The CDR3 DNA follows: TGCAGTGCTCGAAGACAGGCTAGCAATCAGCCCCAGCATTTT. This sequence encodes CSARRQASNQPQHF.